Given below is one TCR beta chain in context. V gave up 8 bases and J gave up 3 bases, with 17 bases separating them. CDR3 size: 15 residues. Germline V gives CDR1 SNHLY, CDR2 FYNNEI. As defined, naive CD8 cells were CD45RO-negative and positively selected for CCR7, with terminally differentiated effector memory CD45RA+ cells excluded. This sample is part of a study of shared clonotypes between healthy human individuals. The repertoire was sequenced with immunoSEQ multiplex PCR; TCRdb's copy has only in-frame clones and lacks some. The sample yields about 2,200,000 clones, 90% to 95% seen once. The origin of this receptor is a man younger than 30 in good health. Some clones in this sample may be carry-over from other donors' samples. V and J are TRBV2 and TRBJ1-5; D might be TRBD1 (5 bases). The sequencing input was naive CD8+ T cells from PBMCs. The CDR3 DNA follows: TGTGCCAGCTCTCAGGGCAGTACGCCCAATCAGCCCCAGCATTTT. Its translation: CASSQGSTPNQPQHF.